Listed below are T cell receptor beta chains from one sample, sequenced in a study of CD8+ T cells in alopecia areata. Data came from immunoSEQ multiplex PCR; TCRdb stores just in-frame clones and leaves some out. The repertoire includes under 30,000 clones, under 60% of them detected once, and approximately 30% sits in the top ten. The sample consisted of NKG2D-high CD8+ T cells sorted from blood. The receptors shown here come from a human donor with alopecia areata. Each CDR3 is given with its conserved first and last residue. Each record gives: CDR3 DNA, CDR3 protein, clone size, V gene, D gene, J gene. A D gene is named only where the DNA matches it firmly. Clone size appears in some rows only: once, few, many, or a class for an expanded clone.

TGTGCCAGCAGCTTAGCACGACTTGCCCAGTGGAATTACGAGCAGTACTTC | CASSLARLAQWNYEQYF | once | TRBV11-1 | . | TRBJ2-7
TGTGCCAGCCTTGGGGGGATTGAAGCTTTCTTT | CASLGGIEAFF | . | TRBV19 | . | TRBJ1-1
TGTGCCAGCAGTTTATTCGTTTCGGGAACCTACGAGCAGTACTTC | CASSLFVSGTYEQYF | . | TRBV28 | . | TRBJ2-7
TGTGCCAGCAGCCCCTCCGGCCGGGGGCGCGTAGATACGCAGTATTTT | CASSPSGRGRVDTQYF | . | TRBV7-3 | . | TRBJ2-3
TGTGCCAGCTCTGCCGGGACAGGGGCGGAAAAACTGTTTTTT | CASSAGTGAEKLFF | . | TRBV2 | TRBD1 | TRBJ1-4
TGTGCCAGCGGGGACATGACACCCCTCCACTTT | CASGDMTPLHF | . | TRBV2 | . | TRBJ1-6
TGTGCCAGCAGCTTCGGTCTAGCGGGAGGGGGGACCCAGTACTTC | CASSFGLAGGGTQYF | . | TRBV5-6 | TRBD2 | TRBJ2-5
TGTGCCAGCAGTTACTCGGACCGGGACAGGGGTTACGAGCAGTACTTC | CASSYSDRDRGYEQYF | once | TRBV6-6 | TRBD1 | TRBJ2-7
TGTGCCAGCAGTTTGGGTTTCGGCTACGAGCAGTACTTC | CASSLGFGYEQYF | . | TRBV7-9 | . | TRBJ2-7
TGTGCCAGCAGACCTGGGACTAGCTATTACGAGCAGTACTTC | CASRPGTSYYEQYF | . | TRBV27 | TRBD2 | TRBJ2-7
TGTGCCAGTAGCGGTGAAAAGGTTTACTACAATGAGCAGTTCTTC | CASSGEKVYYNEQFF | . | TRBV19 | . | TRBJ2-1
TGTGCCAGCAGTGCTTCGGGGAGGGACGTGGACAATCAGCCCCAGCATTTT | CASSASGRDVDNQPQHF | . | TRBV2 | . | TRBJ1-5
TGTGCCAGCAGTCCCGGGCCAAACTATGGCTACACCTTC | CASSPGPNYGYTF | once | TRBV27 | . | TRBJ1-2
TGTGCCAGCAGTTTCCTCCGGACACACAGTGACGAGCAGTACTTC | CASSFLRTHSDEQYF | . | TRBV28 | . | TRBJ2-7
TGTGCCAGCGAAAAGCGGGGCCCAAAGAATGAGCAGTTCTTC | CASEKRGPKNEQFF | . | TRBV21-1 | . | TRBJ2-1
TGTGCCAGCAGTGAGGGGGTCTCATCATCTAATGAAAAACTGTTTTTT | CASSEGVSSSNEKLFF | . | TRBV2 | . | TRBJ1-4
TGTGCCAGCAGCTTGGAGGGACAGGCTAATGAAAAACTGTTTTTT | CASSLEGQANEKLFF | few | TRBV5-8 | TRBD1 | TRBJ1-4
TGTGCCAGCAATACTAGCGGGAGACAGTCCTACGAGCAGTACTTC | CASNTSGRQSYEQYF | . | TRBV28 | TRBD2 | TRBJ2-7